The 19 T cell receptor beta chains below were found in one sample sequenced in a study of blood T cell repertoires in COVID-19. Here immunoSEQ multiplex PCR was the method, and the copy in TCRdb shows in-frame clones only, minus some. This table holds roughly 92,000 clones, less than 95% found once. The sample taken for sequencing was peripheral blood. All receptors derive from a man aged 50-60 years with acute or convalescent COVID-19.

V usage is TRBV9 and J usage is TRBJ2-1, with 12 bases fitting TRBD2. With 4 bases clipped from V and 3 bases from J, the junction kept 14 bases outside the gene matches. The CDR3 is 19 residues long. The germline V gene encodes CDR1 SGDLS and CDR2 YYNGEE. The CDR3 loop reads CASSPDLAGGPGFYNEQFF. The CDR3 DNA follows: TGTGCCAGCAGCCCCGATCTAGCGGGAGGGCCGGGTTTCTACAATGAGCAGTTCTTC.

Points on this clone: Other nucleotide sequences in the sample specify the same CDR3. This chain connects TRBV5-6 to TRBJ2-7; the D is unclear. V lost 5 bases to trimming and J lost 2 bases, with 5 bases between them. The CDR3 has 11 residues. Germline CDR1 reads SGHDT; CDR2 reads YYEEEE. Here the CDR3 reads CASSIAYEQYF. CDR3 DNA sequence: TGTGCCAGCAGTATAGCCTACGAGCAGTACTTC.

As to this clone: The same CDR3 is also encoded by other DNA sequences in this sample. The chain is built from TRBV11-3 and TRBJ1-5; TRBD1 aligns across 10 bases. This CDR3 comprises 14 residues. The germline V gene has CDR1 SGHNT and CDR2 YENEEA. J was trimmed by 5 bases and V by 8 bases; bases with no gene match: 6. CDR3 in amino acids: CASPRTGGDQPQHF. CDR3 coding DNA: TGTGCCAGCCCCCGGACAGGGGGAGATCAGCCCCAGCATTTT.

The rearrangement joins TRBV2 to TRBJ1-3, with D possibly TRBD1 on 5 matching bases. CDR1 is SNHLY and CDR2 is FYNNEI in the germline V gene. V gave up 6 bases and J gave up 3 bases, with 12 bases separating them. CDR3 length equals 14 residues. The CDR3 coding sequence is TGTGCCAGCAGCGGCGGGACGGTTGGAAACACCATATATTTT. Its translation is CASSGGTVGNTIYF.

This clone occurred once. V usage is TRBV5-1 and J usage is TRBJ2-5, with D hard to call. CDR1 is SGHRS and CDR2 is YFSETQ in the germline V gene. The CDR3 has 12 amino acids. V was trimmed by 4 bases and J by 3 bases, leaving 7 bases between them. CDR3 sequence: CASSRSEETQYF. In nucleotides, the CDR3 is TGCGCCAGCAGCCGGAGCGAAGAGACCCAGTACTTC.

The chain joins TRBV11-2 to TRBJ1-1, with D hard to call. The CDR3 length is 13 residues. Between the trimmed V and J ends, which lost 2 bases and 5 bases, there was a span of 9 bases. The V gene's germline CDR1 is SGHAT and CDR2 FQNNGV. DNA for the CDR3: TGTGCCAGCAGCTTAAGTGGGAGGACTGAAGCTTTCTTT. Protein: CASSLSGRTEAFF.

This clone was recorded a few times. This sequence joins TRBV30 and TRBJ1-3, with a weak D call TRBD1 (6 bases). The V and J ends lost 4 bases and 0 bases respectively, with 7 bases between them. CDR1 is GTSNPN, CDR2 SVGIG, per germline (reference sequence). The CDR3 totals 13 residues. The CDR3 loop is CAWTGDSGNTIYF. The CDR3 DNA reads TGTGCCTGGACAGGGGACTCTGGAAACACCATATATTTT.

The J gene is TRBJ1-5, the V gene TRBV7-9; D might be TRBD1 (6 bases). The CDR3 sequence is 15 residues long. The germline V gene encodes CDR1 SEHNR and CDR2 FQNEAQ (reference sequence). The V end lost 5 bases, the J end lost 5 bases, and 16 bases lay between the germline ends. The CDR3 region has the DNA TGTGCCAGCAGCCCTACAGGGTTTGGTGATCAGCCCCAGCATTTT. It codes for CASSPTGFGDQPQHF.

The chain recombines TRBV13 with TRBJ2-3; a weak D match, TRBD1 (5 bases). Germline CDR1 PRHDT, CDR2 FYEKMQ (reference sequence). The CDR3 runs 17 residues. The V end was cut by 7 bases, the J end by 4 bases, with 24 bases between. As DNA, the CDR3 is TGTGCCAGCACCCGTTTTTATGGGGCAGGTAGTCCAGATACGCAGTATTTT. Translated: CASTRFYGAGSPDTQYF.

The chain links TRBV6-5 to TRBJ2-7; 7 positions match TRBD1. The V segment lost 7 bases and the J segment 0 bases; nucleotides outside the gene matches: 9. Germline V CDR1 and CDR2: MNHEY, SVGAGI. This CDR3 contains 15 residues. CDR3 nucleotide sequence: TGTGCCAGCATACCGGGACAGATCAGCTCCTACGAGCAGTACTTC. It translates to CASIPGQISSYEQYF.

The CDR3 loop is CASSYGRGPYEQYF. CDR3 sequence (DNA): TGTGCCAGCAGTTACGGCAGGGGGCCCTACGAGCAGTACTTC. V and J are TRBV6-5 and TRBJ2-7; the match to TRBD1 covers 8 bases. Germline lookup yields CDR1 MNHEY and CDR2 SVGAGI. The CDR3 runs to 14 residues. J lost 2 bases, V lost 2 bases, and 2 bases had no gene match.

The chain joins TRBV2 to TRBJ1-4; 9 bases match TRBD1. After removal of 4 bases from V and 8 bases from J, the junction contained 8 bases not matched to a gene. Germline V lookup: CDR1 SNHLY, CDR2 FYNNEI. This CDR3 contains 15 residues. The CDR3 DNA follows: TGTGCCAGCAGTGGGGGACAGGGAGGGCAGGAAAAACTGTTTTTT. It yields the protein CASSGGQGGQEKLFF.

V is TRBV19 and J is TRBJ1-5; D unclear. V was pared by 4 bases and J by 3 bases, with 13 bases between. The CDR3 runs 15 residues. Germline loops: CDR1 LNHDA, CDR2 SQIVND (reference sequence). For the CDR3, the DNA is TGTGCCAGTAGTACGTTAGCAGTCGCCAATCAGCCCCAGCATTTT. Residues: CASSTLAVANQPQHF.

The chain employs TRBV9 and TRBJ2-7; D uncertain. Germline values: CDR1 SGDLS, CDR2 YYNGEE. This CDR3 is built from 15 residues. V dropped 0 bases and J dropped 2 bases, with 12 bases sitting between them. The CDR3 reads CASSVAVGPAYEQYF. In nucleotides, the CDR3 is TGTGCCAGCAGCGTAGCGGTGGGCCCCGCCTACGAGCAGTACTTC.

This chain links TRBV6-5 with TRBJ2-1; 8 bases align to TRBD1. Germline values: CDR1 MNHEY, CDR2 SVGAGI. The CDR3 spans 15 residues. V shed 7 bases, J shed 2 bases, and the junction held 7 bases outside the gene matches. Written as DNA, the CDR3 is TGTGCCAGCACAACCGGACAGGGTGCCTACAATGAGCAGTTCTTC. Protein sequence: CASTTGQGAYNEQFF.

This clone was seen once. The chain couples TRBV10-2 to TRBJ2-5, with 11 bases lining up with TRBD2. This CDR3 is 15 amino acids long. With V trimmed by 7 bases and J by 1 base, 5 bases remained unmatched. The V gene's germline CDR1 is WSHSY and CDR2 SAAADI. CDR3 in DNA: TGCGCCAGCAATCCGGGACTAGCGGTCCAAGAGACCCAGTACTTC. Protein: CASNPGLAVQETQYF.

The rearrangement links TRBV6-5 to TRBJ2-7; 8 nucleotides match TRBD1. Germline V gene data show CDR1 as MNHEY and CDR2 as SVGAGI. The CDR3 runs 14 residues. After removal of 6 bases from V and 3 bases from J, the junction contained 7 bases not matched to a gene. CDR3 DNA: TGTGCCAGCAGCGAGGGACAGGCTGTCTACGAGCAGTACTTC. Amino acids: CASSEGQAVYEQYF.

The chain recombines TRBV24-1 with TRBJ2-7, with 10 nucleotides matching TRBD1. The CDR3 is made up of 15 amino acids. With 3 bases clipped from V and 2 bases from J, the junction kept 3 bases outside the gene matches. Per germline, CDR1 KGHDR and CDR2 SFDVKD. The CDR3 DNA sequence: TGTGCCACCAGTGATCCGGGACAGGGGACCTACGAGCAGTACTTC. It translates to CATSDPGQGTYEQYF.

This clone was found a few times. The J gene is TRBJ2-2, the V gene TRBV5-1; weak D call: TRBD2 (6 bases). The CDR3 totals 14 residues. Trimming took off 5 bases at V and 0 bases at J, with 8 bases between the two ends. In germline, CDR1 is SGHRS, CDR2 YFSETQ. CDR3 nucleotide sequence: TGCGCCAGCAGGGAGGGACCGAACACCGGGGAGCTGTTTTTT. Translating it yields CASREGPNTGELFF.